Below are 11 T cell receptor beta chains sequenced from a single sample in a study of shared clonotypes between healthy human individuals (dated by TCRdb to 2020 to 2021). The receptor library was made with the immunoSEQ multiplex PCR assay. Held by TCRdb, this immuneACCESS table contains in-frame sequences only and omits some clones. Under half of the omission traces to an unresolved V gene where checked; the cause of the rest is unknown. Here the sample has some 1 million clones; about 75% occur a single time. Around 1.5% of the sample is held by the ten biggest clonotypes. The sample taken for sequencing was memory CD4+ T cells sorted from blood. The cell subset or site label for this specimen denotes: CD45RA-negative fraction. The receptor source for this set is a young man in good health.

This chain uses TRBV18 with TRBJ1-6; D is ambiguous. Looked up from germline, CDR1 is KGHSH and CDR2 is LQKENI. Trimming stripped 3 bases from V and 9 bases from J, with 12 bases between. The CDR3 has 14 residues. CDR3 in DNA: TGTGCCAGCTCACCCTCGGGAGGAGGTTCACCCCTCCACTTT. Protein: CASSPSGGGSPLHF.

The chain couples TRBV2 to TRBJ1-5; D call uncertain. CDR3 length: 16 amino acids. Trimming removed 3 bases from V and 1 base from J, with 13 bases in between. CDR1 SNHLY and CDR2 FYNNEI come from the germline V gene. The CDR3 DNA reads as TGTGCCAGCAGTGAGACCAACCCTGGGAGCAATCAGCCCCAGCATTTT. Its translation is CASSETNPGSNQPQHF.

The rearrangement links TRBV2 to TRBJ2-7, with D perhaps assigned TRBD1 or TRBD2 (5 bases each). The CDR3 sequence is 14 residues long. Trimming removed 4 bases from V and 5 bases from J, with 15 bases in between. CDR1 and CDR2 (germline): SNHLY, FYNNEI. DNA for the CDR3: TGTGCCAGCAGTGTTCGCAGGGACCCCCACGAGCAGTACTTC. Amino acid sequence: CASSVRRDPHEQYF.

J is TRBJ2-1 and V is TRBV5-1, with D possibly TRBD1 on 6 matching bases. V was cut by 1 base and J by 8 bases, with 10 bases left in between. Germline CDR1 is SGHRS and CDR2 is YFSETQ. This CDR3 spans 13 amino acids. Here the CDR3 reads CASSLPHRDEQFF. DNA for the CDR3: TGCGCCAGCAGCTTGCCGCACAGGGATGAGCAGTTCTTC.

The chain links TRBV7-2 to TRBJ2-2, with 12 bases lining up with TRBD2. Germline CDR1 reads SGHTA; CDR2 reads FQGNSA. There are 14 residues in the CDR3. With 5 bases clipped from V and 7 bases from J, the junction kept 2 bases outside the gene matches. For the CDR3, the DNA is TGTGCCAGCAGCGGACTAGCGGGACGCGGGGAGCTGTTTTTT. Protein product: CASSGLAGRGELFF.

This chain connects TRBV5-1 to TRBJ1-6; D is uncertain. CDR3 size: 16 residues. CDR1 and CDR2 (germline): SGHRS, YFSETQ. V dropped 0 bases and J dropped 12 bases, with 19 bases sitting between them. The CDR3 region is CASSLAMAGAEGPLHF. The CDR3 region has the DNA TGCGCCAGCAGCTTGGCGATGGCAGGCGCCGAGGGACCCCTCCACTTT.

V gene TRBV6-5 combines with J gene TRBJ2-7; TRBD1 agrees at 7 bases. Germline CDR1 reads MNHEY; CDR2 reads SVGAGI. V lost 8 bases and J lost 6; bases outside the gene matches: 7. The CDR3 has 12 residues. The CDR3 loop is CASWPGGGEQYF. CDR3 DNA: TGTGCCAGCTGGCCAGGGGGTGGCGAGCAGTACTTC.

This chain links TRBV2 with TRBJ2-3, with D possibly being TRBD2 (6 bases). Germline V gene sequence: CDR1 SNHLY, CDR2 FYNNEI. The CDR3 is made up of 14 amino acids. Trimming removed 2 bases from V and 4 bases from J, with 10 bases in between. The CDR3 DNA reads as TGTGCCAGCAGTGAACTAGCGTTGTCAGATACGCAGTATTTT. Translating it yields CASSELALSDTQYF.

The chain links TRBV28 to TRBJ1-4; D is perhaps TRBD1 (6 bases). V dropped 7 bases and J dropped 7 bases, with 19 bases sitting between them. The CDR3 extends over 15 amino acids. The germline CDR1 and CDR2 sequences are MDHEN and SYDVKM. The CDR3, as DNA: TGTGCCAGCAACCACCCCGTCGGGGGCTCTGAAAAACTGTTTTTT. This sequence encodes CASNHPVGGSEKLFF.

This chain uses TRBV27 with TRBJ2-3; D not resolved. Germline V lookup: CDR1 MNHEY, CDR2 SMNVEV (reference sequence). The CDR3 has 14 amino acids. V lost 4 bases and J lost 1, with 9 bases in between. Here the CDR3 reads CASSSGRGTDTQYF. The DNA for the CDR3 is TGTGCCAGCAGTTCTGGACGGGGCACAGATACGCAGTATTTT.

The chain combines TRBV6-6 with TRBJ2-1, with TRBD2 identical over 9 bases. The V and J ends lost 6 bases and 2 bases, in that order; junction bases with no gene match: 2. This CDR3 comprises 14 residues. Germline lookup yields CDR1 MNHNY and CDR2 SVGAGI (reference sequence). The CDR3 sequence: CASRREGPYNEQFF. Written as DNA, the CDR3 is TGTGCCAGCAGGCGGGAGGGACCCTACAATGAGCAGTTCTTC.